This T cell receptor (beta chain) was profiled in a study of Graves' ophthalmopathy and Graves' hyperthyroidism. V gave up 5 bases and J gave up 3 bases; unmatched junction bases: 1. The CDR3 has 12 amino acids. This clonotype showed up many times. RNA transcripts served as template for amplifying TCR beta CDR3 sequences. First-round RT-PCR used HTBI primers; second-round multiplex PCR followed. Using its own MiXCR run on the multiplex PCR reads, TCRdb lists one record per CDR3 protein. The repertoire includes some 410,000 distinct CDR3 sequences, around 20% of them detected once, and 3% sits in the top ten. Stable hyperthyroidism referred to disease that showed no ophthalmopathy within 18 months of follow-up.

Sequencing was carried out using peripheral blood. This TCR was recovered from a woman aged 18 to 35 with stable Graves' hyperthyroidism. The genes are TRBV12-3 or TRBV12-4 and TRBJ2-7; 7 bases fit TRBD1. In DNA form, the CDR3 reads TGTGCCAGCAGTCGGGACAGCTACGAGCAGTACTTC. As protein: CASSRDSYEQYF.